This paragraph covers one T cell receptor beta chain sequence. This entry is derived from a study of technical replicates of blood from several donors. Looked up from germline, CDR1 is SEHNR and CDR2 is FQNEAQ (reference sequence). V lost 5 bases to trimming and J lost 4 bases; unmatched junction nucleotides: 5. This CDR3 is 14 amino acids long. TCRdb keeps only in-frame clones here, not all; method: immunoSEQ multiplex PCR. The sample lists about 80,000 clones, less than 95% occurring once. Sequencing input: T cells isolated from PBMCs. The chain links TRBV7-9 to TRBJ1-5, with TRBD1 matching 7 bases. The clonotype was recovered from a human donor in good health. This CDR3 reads CASSRTGENQPQHF. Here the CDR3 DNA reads TGTGCCAGCAGCCGGACAGGAGAAAATCAGCCCCAGCATTTT.